The present T cell receptor beta chain was sequenced within a study of cytomegalovirus exposure and HLA in healthy donors (dated by TCRdb to 2016 to 2017). A note on the overall study: An earlier analysis of a few hundred of the donors reported 276 Gb of sequence data and 117 million unique TCR beta sequences obtained from around 180 million T cells. A later analysis re-analyzed previously published TCR beta repertoires from 500 to 700 donors and added high-resolution HLA genotyping to study TCR occurrence patterns. To decide whether each TCR beta V gene segment behaved as functional or pseudogenic, an earlier analysis of some 580 of the donors relied on high-throughput TCR beta sequencing. Genome-wide SNP genotypes for about 65% of the 666 donors were used in a later genetic analysis, which treated that subset as a discovery cohort. The study profiled the T cell repertoires of approximately 700 subjects by immunosequencing and related them to cytomegalovirus serostatus. Besides the first cohort of around 700 subjects, a separate validation cohort made up of about 120 different subjects was used. An early release covering some 640 HLA-typed donors comprised about 300 gigabases of sequencing data and 85 million to 100 million unique TCR sequences. In the later analysis, no new phenotypic data were used to find candidate immune exposures; instead, reliance was placed on TCR beta sequences and their occurrence across donors. The study aimed to test whether signatures of past pathogen exposure could be identified by cataloging public T cell receptors. Among about 360 genotyped donors of the cohort, an average of 235,054 unique TCR beta nucleotide sequences were sequenced per donor, around 20% of them non-productive. HLA typing included class I and class II loci at four-digit resolution. All discovery cohort repertoires had been generated on a single sequencing platform. The number of typed donors differed by locus: about 620-630 for A, B, C, DRB1 and DQB1; some 500 for DQA1; approximately 600 for DPA1; and some 430 for DPB1. To predict cytomegalovirus infection status, the study combined high-throughput TCR immunosequencing, statistical association of individual TCRs with disease status, and machine learning. Donor age, sex, ethnicity and CMV serostatus were compiled together with the repertoire data. Among the approximately 430 genotyped donors, around 81% belonged to the genetic ancestry cluster associated with self-reported Caucasian donors. Five DR-DQ haplotypes were treated as single units for association and clustering because of strong linkage in the cohort. Beyond this particular receptor, the publication reports: Compared with the approximately 720-donor mean, donors in an Asian-associated ancestry cluster had fewer N-insertions in productive TCRs, according to a later genetic analysis. A cluster of highly shared sequence variants was judged likely to be a technical artifact of the sequencing pipeline. Because HLA typing was unavailable for some donors at each locus, only the typed subset was used in association tests. Some IMGT-functional V segments, including TRBV6-2 and TRBV6-3, could not be distinguished by the 87-base-pair reads and were therefore excluded. Presence/absence analyses assumed roughly uniform sequencing depth across donors, an assumption that may not hold. At a false discovery rate of 0.05, a later analysis linked 16,000 or so TCR beta sequences to specific HLA alleles. This cohort had only TCR beta chains sequenced, and the lack of alpha or paired-chain data limited which features could be detected. In a later analysis, the rate of TCR association differed among HLA loci, with DRB1 alleles having the most associated TCRs and HLA-C alleles having the fewest. Because counts were too low, seventeen rarely observed V segments, including chromosome 9 orphons, were excluded from the earlier analysis of a few hundred of the donors. When HLA alleles, especially DR and DQ, strongly co-occurred, TCR associations were difficult to assign to individual alleles. Cytomegalovirus status was reported to be diagnosed by the classifier with high specificity and sensitivity in both the original and validation cohorts. The study gave a list of around 170 TCR beta chains associated with cytomegalovirus. In a later analysis, HLA-associated TCR beta chains were found to be more clonally expanded and to have lower generation probabilities than equally common non-associated chains. For the cohort, immune exposure information was limited to CMV serostatus. Across donors, most TCR sequences were observed very rarely, whereas some public TCRs were present in many individuals. A further reported finding was that TCR beta sequences accurately predicted the HLA-A and HLA-B alleles for most subjects in the first cohort. According to a later analysis, parvovirus B19, influenza, CMV and Epstein-Barr virus appeared linked to several top co-occurrence clusters. In vitro tests confirmed that a few of the cytomegalovirus-associated TCR beta chains recognize cytomegalovirus antigens. V-gene and J-gene trimming of TCR beta chains was associated with a missense DCLRE1C variant in a later genetic analysis, and the association was replicated in an independent cohort. In an earlier analysis of 587 of the donors, most TCR beta V segments were observed in productive rearrangements about 90% or about 30% of the time, broadly matching IMGT annotations. The authors suggested that the approach could potentially be extended to other disease states and immunological phenotypes. In a later analysis, most CMV-associated TCR beta chains were found to appear HLA-restricted, with HLA associations seemingly driven largely by CMV exposure. Linkage disequilibrium might explain the correlated functional status among segregating V segments, but an unknown experimental factor could not be excluded.

Receptor amplification or capture employed the immunoSEQ multiplex PCR assay. For the multiplex PCR, a mixture combining 60 forward primers for TCR Vbeta segments and 13 reverse primers for TCR Jbeta segments was used. The CDR3 region of rearranged TCR beta genes was amplified from genomic DNA by a multiplex PCR assay. The amplified TCR beta libraries were sequenced on the Illumina HiSeq System as 87-base-pair reads. As for how the authors treated the data: A later analysis tallied around 80 million unique TCR beta chains across the approximately 670 repertoires, and about 12 million of those chains were shared by two or more donors. A nearest-neighbor algorithm error-corrected the raw reads and collapsed the reads into unique sequences, merging closely related sequences to remove PCR and sequencing errors. CDR3 sequences were aligned to IMGT reference sequences to assign V, D and J gene segments. For a sequence to be retained, at least a six-nucleotide match to both a V gene segment and a J gene segment was required. Rearrangements were classified as productive when the CDR3 lacked stop codons and remained in frame with V and J, and all other rearrangements were classified as non-productive. CDR3 was defined according to IMGT convention as the region running from the second conserved V-encoded cysteine to the conserved J-encoded phenylalanine. In an earlier analysis of more than 550 of the donors, sequences lacking an unambiguous match to a single V gene segment were excluded. An earlier analysis of 587 of the donors classified V segments as functional when productive rearrangements were above 56.7% and as segregating when the standard deviation between donors was above 5%. To diagnose cytomegalovirus status from the catalog of TCR beta chain sequences, a statistical classification framework was built. In a later analysis, TCR nucleotide sequences were compared against IMGT/GENE-DB human TR gene sequences so that V and J genes could be assigned. In a later analysis, CDR3 sequences and most-parsimonious VDJ recombination scenarios were assigned using the TCRdist pipeline. In a later analysis, each TCR beta chain was defined by its CDR3 amino acid sequence together with its V-gene family, and reads without a unique V-gene family were excluded. To address suspected cross-contamination and a sequencing artifact, a later analysis removed around 600 highly shared, low-generation-probability nucleotide sequences. For each public chain, a later analysis derived a clonal expansion index from normalized ranks of inferred template counts within each repertoire. Generation probabilities in a later analysis came from a VDJ recombination model fitted to out-of-frame rearrangements, and those results were checked against IGoR. In a later analysis, hypergeometric tests were used to score TCR-TCR, TCR-HLA and TCR-CMV co-occurrence, with a repertoire-size bias correction applied to TCR pairs. A later analysis estimated false discovery rates by permuting HLA or CMV assignments 20 times. A later analysis grouped co-occurring TCRs with DBSCAN, adding TCRdist sequence similarity when clustering within HLA-allele-positive subsets. Repertoires with fewer than 30,000 or more than 120,000 public chains, plus five repertoires with anomalous nucleotide sharing, were excluded from co-occurrence clustering. TCRdb holds this immuneACCESS table with in-frame rearrangements only. Some clones are missing; in checked studies, unresolved V genes explain under half, and the rest has no known cause. Clonal size and the V and J genes are those of that table, whereas D and trimming came from the DNA. The sample table shows roughly 120,000 clones, and roughly four fifths are seen once. The ten largest clones represent 11% of the sample.

The cohort was made up of 500 to 800 healthy bone marrow donors. All cohort members were sampled while nominally healthy, although unrecorded immune exposures were likely present. The donor tested CMV seropositive, placing the donor among the approximately 290 seropositive members of the cohort. A peripheral blood sample was collected from each donor, and TCR beta sequencing was performed on peripheral blood mononuclear cells. Genomic DNA was extracted from the blood cell samples with the Qiagen DNeasy Blood Extraction Kit. As regards this clone: Its antigen is unknown. No much larger clonotype is one base removed from it; base qualities were not supplied.

From the cysteine up to the phenylalanine, the CDR3 has a length of 14 residues. This entry keeps only the CDR3 DNA: 42 bases, framed from base 1. Trimming removed 2 bases from V and 2 bases from J, leaving 8 bases between the germline ends. The germline V gene yields SGHTA for CDR1 and FQGTGA for CDR2. This chain is built from TRBV7-3 and TRBJ2-3, with the D gene not confidently named. This clonotype was sampled from a male donor in good health and CMV-seropositive. The material sequenced was PBMCs. CDR3 region: CASSLGPNTDTQYF. The sequence in DNA is TGTGCCAGCAGCTTAGGGCCAAACACAGATACGCAGTATTTT.